A single sample is the source of the 19 T cell receptor beta chains below, sequenced in a study of blood T cell repertoires in COVID-19. TCRdb keeps only in-frame clones here, not all; method: immunoSEQ multiplex PCR. The sample consists of hundreds of thousands of clones, approximately 91% of them appearing once. The sequencing sample was made of PBMCs or T cells enriched from blood (not recorded which). Receptors originate from a woman aged 40 to 50 who had recovered from COVID-19.

This chain links TRBV5-6 with TRBJ2-5, with 7 bases fitting TRBD1. Germline V CDR1 and CDR2: SGHDT, YYEEEE. J lost 5 bases, V lost 1 base, and 8 bases had no gene match. The CDR3 length is 15 residues. In nucleotides, the CDR3 is TGTGCCAGCAGCTTGAACAGGGGCGTCGTGGAGACCCAGTACTTC. This gives the protein CASSLNRGVVETQYF.

The chain combines TRBV10-3 with TRBJ2-5; possible D gene TRBD1, 6 bases. Looked up from germline, CDR1 is ENHRY and CDR2 is SYGVKD. Trimming shortened V by 10 bases and J by 2 bases, and 20 bases separated the two germline ends. The CDR3 consists of 15 residues. The CDR3 reads CATMKDPRGQETQYF. The DNA for the CDR3 is TGTGCCACCATGAAAGACCCAAGGGGGCAAGAGACCCAGTACTTC.

The chain uses TRBV5-6 and TRBJ2-5, with TRBD2 as a possible D gene (5 bases). The CDR3 is made up of 15 amino acids. With 0 bases removed from V and 0 bases from J, the gap between germline ends came to 9 bases. The germline V gene has CDR1 SGHDT and CDR2 YYEEEE. Here the CDR3 reads CASSLVAGNQETQYF. CDR3 nucleotides: TGTGCCAGCAGCTTGGTTGCCGGGAACCAAGAGACCCAGTACTTC.

V is TRBV5-1 and J is TRBJ2-3, with TRBD2 matching over 10 bases. The CDR3 extends over 17 amino acids. Germline assignment: CDR1 SGHRS and CDR2 YFSETQ. The V segment lost 0 bases and the J segment 1 base; nucleotides outside the gene matches: 5. The CDR3 region has the DNA TGCGCCAGCAGCTTGGAACTAGCGGGACGGGGCACAGATACGCAGTATTTT. Translation gives CASSLELAGRGTDTQYF.

The V call is TRBV6-1, the J call TRBJ1-2; no reliable D call. The CDR3 is made up of 18 amino acids. Per germline, CDR1 MNHNS and CDR2 SASEGT. V was cut by 2 bases and J by 8 bases, with 27 bases left in between. The CDR3 sequence is CASSEYGGRVRLASGYTF. CDR3 coding DNA: TGTGCCAGCAGTGAATACGGAGGGAGGGTACGATTAGCCTCCGGCTACACCTTC.

This clone was observed a single time. The CDR3 region is CASSPRQGGYGYTF. In DNA, the CDR3 is TGTGCCAGCTCACCAAGACAGGGCGGCTATGGCTACACCTTC. The chain is built from TRBV18 and TRBJ1-2, with 7 bases identical to TRBD1. CDR1 and CDR2 from the germline V gene are KGHSH and LQKENI. Trimming cost V 2 bases and J 4 bases; bases outside gene matches: 4. The CDR3 is 14 residues long.

A remark on this clone: Other DNA sequences in this sample translate to the same CDR3. The V and J genes are TRBV5-1 and TRBJ2-7, with TRBD2 as a possible D gene (5 bases). This CDR3 is 13 amino acids long. Germline CDR1 is SGHRS and CDR2 is YFSETQ. Trimming removed 5 bases from V and 2 bases from J, with 11 bases in between. For the CDR3, the DNA is TGCGCCAGCAGTTTAGAGGGTCCCTACGAGCAGTACTTC. It yields the protein CASSLEGPYEQYF.

This clone showed up just once. V and J are TRBV19 and TRBJ1-5, with D tentatively TRBD1 (5 bases). Deletions cut 9 bases from V and 6 bases from J, with 18 bases between. CDR3 length equals 14 residues. From germline, CDR1 is LNHDA and CDR2 SQIVND (reference sequence). In DNA form, the CDR3 reads TGTGCCAGCAGGGTGGGCCCCGGGGGTCAGCCCCAGCATTTT. Amino acids: CASRVGPGGQPQHF.

The rearrangement joins TRBV4-3 to TRBJ2-6; D possibly corresponds to TRBD1 (6 bases). Trimming took off 0 bases at V and 3 bases at J, with 21 bases between the two ends. The CDR3 consists of 20 residues. Germline assignment: CDR1 LGHNA and CDR2 YSLEER. CDR3 sequence (DNA): TGCGCCAGCAGCCAAGATCAGTACTTACAGGGCACAAGTGGGGCCAACGTCCTGACTTTC. Protein product: CASSQDQYLQGTSGANVLTF.

The sample holds a few counts of this clone. The chain employs TRBV19 and TRBJ2-7, with TRBD2 identical over 12 bases. V lost 5 bases, J lost 0 bases, and 8 bases stayed unmatched. Per the germline V gene, CDR1 is LNHDA and CDR2 is SQIVND (reference sequence). This CDR3 has 17 amino acids. Here the CDR3 reads CASSLTSGGRSSYEQYF. For the CDR3, the DNA is TGTGCCAGTAGTTTGACTAGCGGGGGCCGGAGCTCCTACGAGCAGTACTTC.

This sequence joins TRBV7-2 and TRBJ2-7; a weak D match, TRBD1 (5 bases). The CDR3 runs to 14 residues. Trimming shortened V by 2 bases and J by 5 bases, and 13 bases separated the two germline ends. Germline V lookup: CDR1 SGHTA, CDR2 FQGNSA. CDR3 in DNA: TGTGCCAGCAGCTTATGGGCAGGGCTAGACGAGCAGTACTTC. This encodes CASSLWAGLDEQYF.

The chain combines TRBV6-5 with TRBJ2-3; 12 bases line up with TRBD2. The length of the CDR3 is 15 residues. The V and J ends lost 6 bases and 5 bases, in that order; junction bases with no gene match: 6. CDR1 and CDR2 (germline): MNHEY, SVGAGI. The CDR3 region is CASSLTSGGIDTQYF. CDR3 coding DNA: TGTGCCAGCAGCCTAACTAGCGGGGGGATAGATACGCAGTATTTT.

About this clone: Its ends do not fully match the called genes, so a read error is possible. The V gene is TRBV27, the J gene TRBJ2-7; D gene uncertain. The germline V gene encodes CDR1 MNHEY and CDR2 SMNVEV (reference sequence). The CDR3 totals 14 residues. The CDR3 region has the DNA TGTGCCAGCAGATTATCTTACAAACACTACGAGCAGTACTTC. Encoded protein: CASRLSYKHYEQYF.

The rearrangement uses TRBV11-1 and TRBJ2-7; D might be TRBD2 (6 bases). Between the trimmed V and J ends, which lost 3 bases and 4 bases, there was a span of 10 bases. The CDR3 length is 13 residues. Germline CDR1 and CDR2: SGHAT and FQDESV (reference sequence). The CDR3 nucleotides read TGTGCCAGCAGCTTCGGAGGGGATTACGAGCAGTACTTC. Translation: CASSFGGDYEQYF.

The chain couples TRBV6-5 to TRBJ1-3, with TRBD1 as a possible D gene (6 bases). The germline V gene has CDR1 MNHEY and CDR2 SVGAGI. The CDR3 sequence is 16 residues long. V lost 2 bases and J 0 bases, leaving 11 bases between the germline ends. This CDR3 is CASSYRGATSGNTIYF. DNA for the CDR3: TGTGCCAGCAGTTACCGGGGGGCAACCTCTGGAAACACCATATATTTT.

This clone came up a few times. The V call is TRBV10-3, the J call TRBJ2-7; 7 nucleotides align to TRBD2. Looked up from germline, CDR1 is ENHRY and CDR2 is SYGVKD. Trimming at V came to 4 bases and at J to 7 bases, leaving 10 bases not matched to a gene. CDR3 length equals 14 residues. The CDR3 spells CAISGGGGAKEQYF. In nucleotides, the CDR3 is TGTGCCATCAGTGGAGGCGGGGGAGCCAAGGAGCAGTACTTC.

This clone occurred once. V and J are TRBV18 and TRBJ1-5; 8 bases are shared with TRBD1. After removal of 2 bases from V and 7 bases from J, the junction contained 4 bases not matched to a gene. Germline assignment: CDR1 KGHSH and CDR2 LQKENI. This CDR3 region has 14 residues. The CDR3 reads CASSPGGQGQPQHF. The CDR3 region has the DNA TGTGCCAGCTCACCAGGAGGACAGGGCCAGCCCCAGCATTTT.

This chain connects TRBV28 to TRBJ2-2; the match to TRBD2 covers 14 bases. The germline V gene encodes CDR1 MDHEN and CDR2 SYDVKM. CDR3 length: 17 amino acids. V shed 7 bases, J shed 5 bases, and the junction held 9 bases outside the gene matches. The CDR3 reads CASTTVGTSGGTGELFF. The CDR3 DNA reads as TGTGCCAGCACCACTGTCGGGACTAGCGGGGGTACCGGGGAGCTGTTTTTT.

V and J are TRBV27 and TRBJ2-7; 7 bases fit TRBD1. The germline gives CDR1 MNHEY, CDR2 SMNVEV (reference sequence). Trimming removed 6 bases from V and 4 bases from J; junction bases left unmatched: 9. This CDR3 region has 14 residues. CDR3 nucleotide sequence: TGTGCCAGCAGCTTCCGGGACAGTTTGTACGAGCAGTACTTC. It is translated as CASSFRDSLYEQYF.